These 17 T cell receptor beta chains were all obtained from the same sample, sequenced in a study of shared clonotypes between healthy human individuals. Only in-frame clones appear in the TCRdb table, and some are missing; sequencing was by immunoSEQ multiplex PCR. The sample lists over 1.5 million clones; nearly 99% were seen once. Input material: naive CD4+ T cells sorted from blood. Subset reported: CD45RA+ positively selected. The receptor set was obtained from a man aged 30 to 45 in good health.

The chain joins TRBV9 to TRBJ2-1; 10 bases map to TRBD2. The CDR3 covers 19 residues. Germline-derived CDR1 and CDR2 are SGDLS and YYNGEE. V trimming: 0 bases; J trimming: 0 bases; junction bases outside the gene matches: 9. The DNA of the CDR3 is TGTGCCAGCAGCGTAGGCTCGCTAGCGGGAGCCCCCTCCTACAATGAGCAGTTCTTC. It yields the protein CASSVGSLAGAPSYNEQFF.

The rearrangement joins TRBV5-5 to TRBJ2-7; TRBD1 is a possible D gene (6 bases). V lost 0 bases, J lost 6 bases, and 19 bases lay in between. Germline V lookup: CDR1 SGHKS, CDR2 YYEKEE (reference sequence). The CDR3 spans 16 residues. The CDR3 protein is CASSLGIRQGSGEQYF. CDR3 coding DNA: TGTGCCAGCAGCTTGGGCATACGCCAGGGGTCGGGCGAGCAGTACTTC.

This chain links TRBV7-9 with TRBJ2-3; a possible D gene is TRBD1 (6 bases). Trimming removed 2 bases at V and 2 bases at J, with 17 bases between. The CDR3 extends over 17 amino acids. Germline V CDR1 and CDR2: SEHNR, FQNEAQ (reference sequence). CDR3 nucleotide sequence: TGTGCCAGCAGCTTAAGCAGGGGAAATTTGGCCACAGATACGCAGTATTTT. This translates into CASSLSRGNLATDTQYF.

The genes are TRBV6-5 and TRBJ2-7; TRBD2 agrees at 10 bases. Germline CDR1 is MNHEY and CDR2 is SVGAGI. This CDR3 is built from 13 residues. After removal of 7 bases from V and 7 bases from J, the junction contained 7 bases not matched to a gene. The CDR3 sequence is CASTAGGPREQYF. The CDR3 coding sequence is TGTGCCAGCACAGCGGGAGGGCCGAGGGAGCAGTACTTC.

The gene calls are TRBV2 and TRBJ2-5; D unclear. The V gene lost 1 base and the J gene lost 4 bases, with 10 bases spanning the gap. Germline assignment: CDR1 SNHLY and CDR2 FYNNEI. The CDR3 length is 14 residues. The CDR3 coding sequence is TGTGCCAGCAGTGAAGGAGCGACTGGAGAGACCCAGTACTTC. It encodes CASSEGATGETQYF.

The rearrangement uses TRBV9 and TRBJ2-3, with D perhaps TRBD2 (5 bases). Germline CDR1 and CDR2: SGDLS and YYNGEE. The CDR3 runs 16 residues. V dropped 0 bases and J dropped 4 bases, with 15 bases sitting between them. CDR3 sequence: CASSVARGSVADTQYF. The CDR3 nucleotides read TGTGCCAGCAGCGTAGCTAGAGGGAGTGTCGCAGATACGCAGTATTTT.

The V call is TRBV27, the J call TRBJ2-7; unclear D gene. The CDR3 covers 12 residues. V lost 3 bases and J 11 bases, leaving 14 bases between the germline ends. Germline CDR1 reads MNHEY; CDR2 reads SMNVEV (reference sequence). This CDR3 reads CASSLSRGYEYF. CDR3 coding DNA: TGTGCCAGCAGTTTGTCGCGTGGGTACGAGTACTTC.

J is TRBJ2-6 and V is TRBV5-1, with D perhaps TRBD1 or TRBD2 (5 bases each). The CDR3 has 16 residues. V gave up 5 bases and J gave up 2 bases, with 14 bases separating them. From germline, CDR1 is SGHRS and CDR2 YFSETQ. The CDR3 loop reads CASRALRGAGANVLTF. In DNA form, the CDR3 reads TGCGCCAGCAGAGCTCTTAGAGGGGCTGGGGCCAACGTCCTGACTTTC.

About this clone: Within the sample, other DNA sequences also encode this same CDR3. The chain combines TRBV9 with TRBJ2-6; D is unclear. V was pared by 2 bases and J by 0 bases, with 3 bases between. Germline CDR1 and CDR2: SGDLS and YYNGEE. The CDR3 consists of 14 residues. CDR3 sequence (DNA): TGTGCCAGCAGCGTTCTCTCTGGGGCCAACGTCCTGACTTTC. Translating gives CASSVLSGANVLTF.

The chain uses TRBV7-3 and TRBJ2-5; D not certain. CDR3 size: 14 residues. CDR1 and CDR2 (germline): SGHTA, FQGTGA. V was clipped by 5 bases and J by 3 bases, with 13 bases between them. The CDR3, as DNA: TGTGCCAGCAGCCCCACTGGCACCGAAGAGACCCAGTACTTC. This translates into CASSPTGTEETQYF.

The J gene is TRBJ2-6, the V gene TRBV19; possible D gene TRBD2, 5 bases. The CDR3 loop spans 17 amino acids. V was cut by 3 bases and J by 0 bases, with 12 bases left in between. Per germline, CDR1 LNHDA and CDR2 SQIVND (reference sequence). The CDR3 sequence is CASSIGGQFSGANVLTF. The CDR3 region has the DNA TGTGCCAGTAGTATCGGAGGCCAGTTCTCTGGGGCCAACGTCCTGACTTTC. Filled out from reference TRBV19 and TRBJ2-6, the complete variable domain reads DGGITQSPKYLFRKEGQNVTLSCEQNLNHDAMYWYRQDPGQGLRLIYYSQIVNDFQKGDIAEGYSVSREKKESFPLTVTSAQKNPTAFYLCASSIGGQFSGANVLTFGAGSRLTVL.

The chain carries TRBV15 and TRBJ2-5, with D hard to call. Per germline, CDR1 LNHNV and CDR2 YYDKDF (reference sequence). This CDR3 has 16 amino acids. The germline V and J ends were trimmed by 3 bases and 5 bases, with 19 bases remaining between them. The CDR3 nucleotides read TGTGCCACCAGCAGCAGAACAGAAGAGCGCGTGGAGACCCAGTACTTC. The encoded protein is CATSSRTEERVETQYF. The complete variable domain, with remaining parts taken from reference TRBV15 and TRBJ2-5, reads DAMVIQNPRYQVTQFGKPVTLSCSQTLNHNVMYWYQQKSSQAPKLLFHYYDKDFNNEADTPDNFQSRRPNTSFCFLDIRSPGLGDTAMYLCATSSRTEERVETQYFGPGTRLLVL.

CDR3 sequence reads: CASSPSLAGGRYNEQFF. The CDR3 DNA is TGTGCCAGCAGCCCCTCCCTAGCGGGAGGACGCTACAATGAGCAGTTCTTC. This chain uses TRBV7-9 with TRBJ2-1, with TRBD2 matching over 11 bases. This CDR3 has 17 amino acids. The ends lost 5 bases at V and 3 bases at J; junction bases unmatched: 9. CDR1 is SEHNR, CDR2 FQNEAQ, per germline (reference sequence).

The V and J genes are TRBV7-2 and TRBJ2-7; the D gene is possibly TRBD1 (5 bases). The CDR3 has 12 residues. CDR1 is SGHTA and CDR2 is FQGNSA in the germline V gene. The V gene lost 3 bases and the J gene lost 3 bases, with 6 bases spanning the gap. This CDR3 is CASSFTGYEQYF. The CDR3 region has the DNA TGTGCCAGCAGCTTTACAGGCTACGAGCAGTACTTC.

Concerning this clone itself: Other nucleotide sequences from this sample produce the same CDR3. CDR3 region: CASSATSGGYNEQFF. Here the CDR3 DNA reads TGTGCCAGCAGCGCCACTAGCGGCGGGTACAATGAGCAGTTCTTC. This chain connects TRBV9 to TRBJ2-1, with 8 bases aligning to TRBD2. The junction had 6 bases not matched to a gene; V was cut back by 3 bases and J by 4 bases. CDR1 is SGDLS, CDR2 YYNGEE, per germline. The length of the CDR3 is 15 residues.

The chain links TRBV5-1 to TRBJ2-2, with D unclear. Germline CDR1 is SGHRS and CDR2 is YFSETQ. The germline V and J ends were trimmed by 0 bases and 0 bases, with 12 bases remaining between them. This CDR3 is built from 17 residues. The CDR3 DNA is TGCGCCAGCAGCTTGGTCAGCCTGCGAACGAACACCGGGGAGCTGTTTTTT. This encodes CASSLVSLRTNTGELFF.

To note about this clone: The same CDR3 is also encoded by other DNA sequences in this sample. Written as DNA, the CDR3 is TGTGCCTGGACAGGGGGCCAAGAGACCCAGTACTTC. Its protein product is CAWTGGQETQYF. The V and J genes are TRBV30 and TRBJ2-5, with TRBD1 identical over 7 bases. The CDR3 totals 12 residues. CDR1 GTSNPN and CDR2 SVGIG come from the germline V gene (reference sequence). Trimming cost V 4 bases and J 1 base; bases outside gene matches: 0.